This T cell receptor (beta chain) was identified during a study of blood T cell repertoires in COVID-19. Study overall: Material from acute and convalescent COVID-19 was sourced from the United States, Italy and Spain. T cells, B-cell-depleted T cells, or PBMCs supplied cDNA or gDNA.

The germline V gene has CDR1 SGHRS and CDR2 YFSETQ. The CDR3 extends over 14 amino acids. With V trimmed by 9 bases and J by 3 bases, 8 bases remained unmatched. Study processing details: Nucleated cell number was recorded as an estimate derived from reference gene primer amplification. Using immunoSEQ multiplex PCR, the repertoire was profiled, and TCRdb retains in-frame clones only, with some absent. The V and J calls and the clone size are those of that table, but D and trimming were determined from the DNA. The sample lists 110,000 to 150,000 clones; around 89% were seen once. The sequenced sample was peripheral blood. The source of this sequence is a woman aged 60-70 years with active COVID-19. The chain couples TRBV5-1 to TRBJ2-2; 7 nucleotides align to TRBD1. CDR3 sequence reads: CAITGQVHTGELFF. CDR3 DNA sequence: TGCGCCATAACTGGACAGGTACACACCGGGGAGCTGTTTTTT.